This T cell receptor (beta chain) was captured by sequencing in a study of blood T cell repertoires in COVID-19. At the level of the study: The United States, Italy and Spain were the sources of the acute and convalescent COVID-19 samples.

Libraries were prepared by immunoSEQ multiplex PCR; TCRdb keeps only in-frame clonotypes and omits some of them. The data contain about 300,000 clones, around 84% of them singletons. The study assigned cohorts using participant-reported clinical history. CDR1 SGHAT and CDR2 FQDESV come from the germline V gene (reference sequence). The V gene end was trimmed by 5 bases and the J gene end by 3 bases; junction bases not matched to a gene: 3. The CDR3 runs to 15 residues. Sequenced material: PBMCs or T cells enriched from blood (not recorded which). The chain links TRBV11-1 to TRBJ2-5; TRBD2 matches at 13 bases. This TCR was recovered from a woman aged 18-30 years who had recovered from COVID-19. CDR3 coding DNA: TGTGCCAGCAGCCCTGGGACTAGCGGGGAAGAGACCCAGTACTTC. The encoded protein is CASSPGTSGEETQYF. Variable domain in full (rest from reference TRBV11-1 and TRBJ2-5): EAEVAQSPRYKITEKSQAVAFWCDPISGHATLYWYRQILGQGPELLVQFQDESVVDDSQLPKDRFSAERLKGVDSTLKIQPAELGDSAMYLCASSPGTSGEETQYFGPGTRLLVL.